The clone carrying this T cell receptor beta chain was observed many times. The sample originates from a study of T-cell reconstitution after alpha-beta-depleted transplantation in children. Unique molecular identifiers were used in preparing the TCRbeta library. TCRdb processed the PCR reads anew with MiXCR; each CDR3 protein has one entry. The sample lists roughly 180,000 distinct CDR3 sequences, more than 12% occurring once. This CDR3 comprises 15 residues. Germline V lookup: CDR1 SGHRS, CDR2 YFSETQ. V was trimmed by 0 bases and J by 7 bases, leaving 14 bases between them. The chain is built from TRBV5-1 and TRBJ2-1, with D unresolved. The receptor was derived from a human donor who donated a stem cell graft to a child with acute lymphoblastic leukemia. Sequenced material: PBMCs from the stem cell graft donor, taken from the stem cell graft. The CDR3 is CASSLGIRPLNEQFF. The CDR3 DNA reads as TGCGCCAGCAGCTTGGGGATCCGCCCATTAAATGAGCAGTTCTTC.